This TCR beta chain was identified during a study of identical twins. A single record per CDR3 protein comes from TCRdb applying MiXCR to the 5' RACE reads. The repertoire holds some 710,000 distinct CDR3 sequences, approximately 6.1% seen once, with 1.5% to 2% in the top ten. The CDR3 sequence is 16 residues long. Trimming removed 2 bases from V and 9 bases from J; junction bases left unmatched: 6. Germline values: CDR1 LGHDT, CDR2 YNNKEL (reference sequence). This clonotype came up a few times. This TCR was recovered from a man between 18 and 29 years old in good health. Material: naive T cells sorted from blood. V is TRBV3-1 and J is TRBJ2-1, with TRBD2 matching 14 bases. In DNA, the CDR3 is TGTGCCAGCAGCCAAATGACTAGCGGGAGGGCCTTTGAGCAGTTCTTC. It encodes CASSQMTSGRAFEQFF.